This T cell receptor beta chain emerged from a study of regulatory T cells. CDR3 length equals 13 residues. The V gene lost 5 bases and the J gene lost 0 bases, with 7 bases spanning the gap. Germline V lookup: CDR1 MNHNS, CDR2 SASEGT. Broader study findings: Hydrophobic residues at CDR3 positions 6 and 7 were enriched in conventional CD4+ T cells of CD3G-deficient patients.

The primer mix had 52 TRBV and 13 TRBJ primers. TCRdb keeps only in-frame clones here, not all; method: immunoSEQ multiplex PCR. The sample consists of about 18,000 clones, more than 65% of them appearing once. On this clone: The antigen remains unidentified.

Regulatory (CD25-high CD127-low) and conventional (CD25-low CD127-high) CD4+ T cells were sorted separately. Specimen: conventional CD4+ T cells sorted from blood. The gene calls are TRBV6-1 and TRBJ1-2, with unresolved D. The clonotype comes from a person aged 25 to 39 with CD3G deficiency. The DNA of the CDR3 is TGTGCCAGCAGTCCGGCGACTAACTATGGCTACACCTTC. Protein sequence: CASSPATNYGYTF.